This record looks at one TCR beta chain sequence and its context. This entry belongs to a study of control samples from healthy donors and cancer patients. The CDR3 contains 13 residues. V gave up 6 bases and J gave up 2 bases, with 10 bases separating them. From germline, CDR1 is SEHNR and CDR2 FQNEAQ (reference sequence). Here immunoSEQ multiplex PCR was the method, and the copy in TCRdb shows in-frame clones only, minus some. The repertoire holds about 77,000 clones, with around 94% as singletons. The gene calls are TRBV7-9 and TRBJ1-1; D ambiguous. Sequenced material: blood. This receptor was taken from a woman aged 60-75 years in good health. The CDR3 DNA is TGTGCCAGCAGAGGAAGCGAAAACACTGAAGCTTTCTTT. It encodes CASRGSENTEAFF. Variable domain in full (rest from reference TRBV7-9 and TRBJ1-1): DTGVSQNPRHKITKRGQNVTFRCDPISEHNRLYWYRQTLGQGPEFLTYFQNEAQLEKSRLLSDRFSAERPKGSFSTLEIQRTEQGDSAMYLCASRGSENTEAFFGQGTRLTVV.